This T cell receptor (beta chain) was retrieved from a study of cytomegalovirus exposure and HLA in healthy donors. PCR was performed using 60 Vbeta and 13 Jbeta primers. The repertoire was sequenced with immunoSEQ multiplex PCR; TCRdb's copy has only in-frame clones and lacks some. The profile shows some 140,000 clones, 60% to 85% of them singletons. Participants comprised healthy donors of bone marrow. With respect to this clone: Its target is unknown.

Study outcomes and limitations: Near-uniform donor sequencing depth was presumed by presence/absence analyses. Some TCR beta chains (around 160 of them) were listed as cytomegalovirus-associated.

This sequence originates from a man aged 18 to 29 in good health and CMV-seronegative. Specimen: PBMCs.

The CDR3 nucleotides read TGTGCCAGCAGCCCTCACCCTCCCGGGACAGCCTTTCAAGAGACCCAGTACTTC. This gives the protein CASSPHPPGTAFQETQYF. The V and J genes are TRBV21-1 and TRBJ2-5; the table calls TRBD1, which could not be checked here. TRBV21-1 has pseudogene status. The CDR3 length is 18 residues.